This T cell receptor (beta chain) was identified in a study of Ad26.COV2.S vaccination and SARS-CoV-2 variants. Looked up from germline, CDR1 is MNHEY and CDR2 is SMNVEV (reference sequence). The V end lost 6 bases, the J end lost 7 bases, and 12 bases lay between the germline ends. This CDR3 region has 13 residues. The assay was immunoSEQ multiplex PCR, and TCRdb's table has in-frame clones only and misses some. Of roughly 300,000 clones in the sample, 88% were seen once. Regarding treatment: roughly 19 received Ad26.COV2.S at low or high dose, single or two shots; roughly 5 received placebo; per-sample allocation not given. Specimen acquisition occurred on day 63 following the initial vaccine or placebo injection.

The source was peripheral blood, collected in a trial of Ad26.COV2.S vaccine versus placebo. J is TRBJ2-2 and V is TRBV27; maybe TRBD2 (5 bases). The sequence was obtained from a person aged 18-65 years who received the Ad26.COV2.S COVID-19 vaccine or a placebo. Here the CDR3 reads CASSPGGGGELFF. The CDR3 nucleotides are TGTGCCAGCAGCCCAGGAGGCGGCGGGGAGCTGTTTTTT.